The 20 T cell receptor beta chains listed next were all sequenced from one sample in a study of T cell repertoires in cytomegalovirus infection. TCRdb itself ran the reads through MiXCR, one entry per CDR3 protein. The table records a few hundred thousand distinct CDR3 sequences, approximately 30% of them present only once. The antigens of these receptors remain unknown. Sequencing was performed on cultured PBMCs, taken from culture after CMV antigen stimulation. The source of these receptors is a human donor in good health (CMV status not recorded). Some clones in this sample may be carry-over from other donors' samples.

This sequence joins TRBV12-3 or TRBV12-4 and TRBJ2-5; D gene uncertain. V lost 6 bases and J 1 base, leaving 18 bases between the germline ends. The CDR3 consists of 16 residues. CDR3 sequence reads: CASSPDRLGRQETQYF. The DNA for the CDR3 is TGTGCCAGCAGCCCCGACCGCCTCGGGCGCCAAGAGACCCAGTACTTC.

The J gene is TRBJ2-7, the V gene TRBV6-5; D is unresolved. V lost 6 bases and J 6 bases, leaving 9 bases between the germline ends. The CDR3 is 11 residues long. CDR1 is MNHEY and CDR2 is SVGAGI in the germline V gene. CDR3 sequence reads: CASSDLSEQYV. The CDR3 DNA is TGTGCCAGCAGCGACTTGAGCGAGCAGTACGTC.

This clonotype was seen many times. J is TRBJ2-1 and V is TRBV19, with 13 bases matching TRBD2. The CDR3 contains 16 residues. The V and J ends lost 5 bases and 8 bases, in that order; junction bases with no gene match: 9. CDR1 and CDR2 from the germline V gene are LNHDA and SQIVND (reference sequence). The CDR3 is CASSPGLAGVRYEQFF. CDR3 coding DNA: TGTGCCAGTAGTCCCGGACTAGCGGGAGTGAGGTATGAGCAGTTCTTC.

This clonotype was observed a handful of times. The CDR3 region is CASPPGVGIYEQYF. CDR3 DNA sequence: TGTGCCAGTCCCCCGGGGGTAGGAATCTACGAGCAGTACTTC. The chain has TRBV27 and TRBJ2-7; D possibly corresponds to TRBD2 (6 bases). This CDR3 comprises 14 residues. The germline V and J ends were trimmed by 9 bases and 3 bases, with 18 bases remaining between them. Germline values: CDR1 MNHEY, CDR2 SMNVEV (reference sequence).

J is TRBJ1-1 and V is TRBV7-9; 11 positions agree with TRBD1. Looked up from germline, CDR1 is SEHNR and CDR2 is FQNEAQ (reference sequence). This CDR3 is built from 15 residues. J was trimmed by 8 bases and V by 5 bases; bases with no gene match: 10. CDR3 protein: CASSRGQGGFEEAFF. As DNA, the CDR3 is TGTGCCAGCAGCCGGGGACAGGGGGGGTTTGAAGAAGCTTTCTTT.

This clonotype has just a few counts. The chain uses TRBV7-8 and TRBJ2-1, with 7 bases fitting TRBD2. CDR3 length equals 16 residues. Germline loops: CDR1 SGHVS, CDR2 FQNEAQ. J was trimmed by 5 bases and V by 0 bases; bases with no gene match: 7. The CDR3 nucleotides read TGTGCCAGCAGCTTAGCGACTAGCAGTTCGAACAATGAGCAGTTCTTC. The encoded protein is CASSLATSSSNNEQFF.

The rearrangement joins TRBV27 to TRBJ2-3; no definite D call. Germline V gene data show CDR1 as MNHEY and CDR2 as SMNVEV (reference sequence). The CDR3 runs to 11 residues. The V and J ends lost 10 bases and 6 bases respectively, with 11 bases between them. CDR3 sequence (DNA): TGTGCCACCACTTTCAGCGATACGCAGTATTTT. Encoded protein: CATTFSDTQYF.

This clonotype was seen many times. The rearrangement uses TRBV27 and TRBJ1-2, with 7 bases aligning to TRBD1. The CDR3 covers 14 residues. Germline V gene data show CDR1 as MNHEY and CDR2 as SMNVEV (reference sequence). V dropped 4 bases and J dropped 4; count of bases not matched to a gene: 6. The CDR3 protein is CASSSSDRLYGYTF. Here the CDR3 DNA reads TGTGCCAGCAGTTCGTCGGACAGGCTCTATGGCTACACCTTC.

This clonotype was recorded at least ten times. The V and J genes are TRBV7-2 and TRBJ1-1; D unclear. The germline V gene encodes CDR1 SGHTA and CDR2 FQGNSA. This CDR3 has 16 amino acids. V was pared by 1 base and J by 0 bases, with 12 bases between. The CDR3 sequence: CASSLGYGRMNTEAFF. In DNA form, the CDR3 reads TGTGCCAGCAGCTTAGGTTATGGGAGGATGAACACTGAAGCTTTCTTT.

This clonotype appeared a few times. V and J are TRBV7-2 and TRBJ2-3; D is unclear. Germline V gene lookup returns CDR1 SGHTA and CDR2 FQGNSA. This CDR3 has 13 amino acids. V lost 11 bases, J lost 3 bases, and 15 bases lay in between. The CDR3 reads CAQQPSGTDTQYF. The CDR3 nucleotides read TGTGCCCAACAGCCCTCCGGTACAGATACGCAGTATTTT.

J is TRBJ2-7 and V is TRBV6-2 or TRBV6-3, with D possibly TRBD2 on 5 matching bases. Germline V gene data show CDR1 as MNHEY and CDR2 as SVGEGT. The CDR3 is 17 residues long. The ends were cut back, 7 bases at V and 2 bases at J, with 24 bases in the middle. DNA of the CDR3: TGTGCCAGCACCCCCTTACGTTTCCCGGACTTGACCTACGAGCAGTACTTC. It is translated as CASTPLRFPDLTYEQYF.

The genes are TRBV18 and TRBJ2-7; no definite D call. V shed 3 bases and J shed 1 base, with 4 bases lying between them. The CDR3 contains 12 residues. The germline CDR1 and CDR2 sequences are KGHSH and LQKENI. The CDR3 nucleotides are TGTGCCAGCTCACCGGAGTCCTACGAGCAGTACTTC. Translation: CASSPESYEQYF.

This clonotype was counted at least ten times. V usage is TRBV19 and J usage is TRBJ1-3, with TRBD1 matching 8 bases. CDR3 size: 13 residues. After removal of 7 bases from V and 2 bases from J, the junction contained 1 base not matched to a gene. Per the germline V gene, CDR1 is LNHDA and CDR2 is SQIVND (reference sequence). The CDR3 DNA is TGTGCCAGTATGGACAGGGCTGGAAACACCATATATTTT. This gives the protein CASMDRAGNTIYF.

The chain joins TRBV19 to TRBJ2-2; TRBD2 aligns across 9 bases. Looked up from germline, CDR1 is LNHDA and CDR2 is SQIVND (reference sequence). The CDR3 is made up of 16 amino acids. Trimming cost V 5 bases and J 4 bases; bases outside gene matches: 8. The CDR3 sequence is CASSDRTSAATGELFF. Written as DNA, the CDR3 is TGTGCCAGTAGTGACAGGACTAGCGCGGCCACCGGGGAGCTGTTTTTT.

This clonotype was observed a few times. The rearrangement links TRBV7-2 to TRBJ2-1; D uncertain. In germline, CDR1 is SGHTA, CDR2 FQGNSA. Trimming removed 4 bases at V and 7 bases at J, with 5 bases between. The CDR3 sequence is 11 residues long. Written as DNA, the CDR3 is TGTGCCAGCAGCTGCCGAAATGAGCAGTTCTTC. Residues: CASSCRNEQFF.

This clonotype was observed once. J is TRBJ2-1 and V is TRBV7-2; D is unclear. Trimming shortened V by 9 bases and J by 6 bases, and 12 bases separated the two germline ends. There are 12 residues in the CDR3. Germline values: CDR1 SGHTA, CDR2 FQGNSA. The CDR3: CASESPPNEQFF. The DNA for the CDR3 is TGTGCCAGTGAAAGCCCCCCCAATGAGCAGTTCTTC.

This chain connects TRBV24-1 to TRBJ2-1; the D call may be TRBD1 or TRBD2 (6 bases each). V was cut by 10 bases and J by 10 bases, with 16 bases left in between. CDR3 length equals 12 residues. Germline values: CDR1 KGHDR, CDR2 SFDVKD. Here the CDR3 DNA reads TGTGCCACTTCTAGGGGGGCGAGGGAGCAGTTCTTC. Protein sequence: CATSRGAREQFF.

This clonotype was detected only once. The chain uses TRBV28 and TRBJ1-6; D unclear. The CDR3 covers 15 residues. The germline CDR1 and CDR2 sequences are MDHEN and SYDVKM. The V gene lost 5 bases and the J gene lost 0 bases, with 8 bases spanning the gap. In DNA, the CDR3 is TGTGCCAGCAGTGCGGGGAGCTCCTATAATTCACCCCTCCACTTT. Translating gives CASSAGSSYNSPLHF. The complete variable domain, with remaining parts taken from reference TRBV28 and TRBJ1-6, reads DVKVTQSSRYLVKRTGEKVFLECVQDMDHENMFWYRQDPGLGLRLIYFSYDVKMKEKGDIPEGYSVSREKKERFSLILESASTNQTSMYLCASSAGSSYNSPLHFGNGTRLTVT.

The V and J genes are TRBV28 and TRBJ2-6; D ambiguous. V was clipped by 2 bases and J by 4 bases, with 9 bases between them. The CDR3 extends over 15 amino acids. CDR1 MDHEN and CDR2 SYDVKM come from the germline V gene. The CDR3 sequence: CASSLNRPGANVLTF. Here the CDR3 DNA reads TGTGCCAGCAGTTTAAACCGCCCCGGGGCCAACGTCCTGACTTTC. The full variable domain, with the rest looked up from reference TRBV28 and TRBJ2-6, is DVKVTQSSRYLVKRTGEKVFLECVQDMDHENMFWYRQDPGLGLRLIYFSYDVKMKEKGDIPEGYSVSREKKERFSLILESASTNQTSMYLCASSLNRPGANVLTFGAGSRLTVL.

In the case of this clonotype: A single base separates this from a much larger clone, so it may be a read error. The chain recombines TRBV12-3 or TRBV12-4 with TRBJ1-5, with 9 bases identical to TRBD1. The CDR3 runs to 14 residues. J lost 6 bases, V lost 6 bases, and 6 bases had no gene match. CDR3 in DNA: TGTGCCAGCAGCCATACAGGGGGCCTTCAGCCCCAGCATTTT. This translates into CASSHTGGLQPQHF.